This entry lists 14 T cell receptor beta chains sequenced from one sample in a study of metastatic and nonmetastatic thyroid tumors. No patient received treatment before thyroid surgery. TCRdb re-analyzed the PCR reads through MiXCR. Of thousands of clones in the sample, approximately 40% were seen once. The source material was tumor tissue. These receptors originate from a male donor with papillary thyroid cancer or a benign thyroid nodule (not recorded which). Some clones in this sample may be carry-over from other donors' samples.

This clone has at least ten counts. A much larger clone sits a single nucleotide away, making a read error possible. CDR3 bases: TGCGCCAGCAGCCAAGATATCGGTAGCGGGGGGAATGAGCAGTTCTTC. Encoded protein: CASSQDIGSGGNEQFF. The chain carries TRBV4-3 and TRBJ2-1, with 10 bases that match TRBD2. With V trimmed by 0 bases and J by 7 bases, 6 bases remained unmatched. The CDR3 contains 16 residues. Germline CDR1 is LGHNA and CDR2 is YSLEER.

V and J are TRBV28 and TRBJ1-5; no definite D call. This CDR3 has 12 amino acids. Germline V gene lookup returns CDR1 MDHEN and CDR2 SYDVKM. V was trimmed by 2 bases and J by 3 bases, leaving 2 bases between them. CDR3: CASSLNNQPQHF. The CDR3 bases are TGTGCCAGCAGTTTAAACAATCAGCCCCAGCATTTT. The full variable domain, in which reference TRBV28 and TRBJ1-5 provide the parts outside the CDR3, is DVKVTQSSRYLVKRTGEKVFLECVQDMDHENMFWYRQDPGLGLRLIYFSYDVKMKEKGDIPEGYSVSREKKERFSLILESASTNQTSMYLCASSLNNQPQHFGDGTRLSIL.

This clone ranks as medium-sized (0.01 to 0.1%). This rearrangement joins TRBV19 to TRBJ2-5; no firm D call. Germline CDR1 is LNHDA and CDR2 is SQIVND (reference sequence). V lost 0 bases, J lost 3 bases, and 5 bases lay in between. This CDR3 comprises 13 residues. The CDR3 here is CASSIDLEETQYF. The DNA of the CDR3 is TGTGCCAGTAGTATAGATCTGGAAGAGACCCAGTACTTC.

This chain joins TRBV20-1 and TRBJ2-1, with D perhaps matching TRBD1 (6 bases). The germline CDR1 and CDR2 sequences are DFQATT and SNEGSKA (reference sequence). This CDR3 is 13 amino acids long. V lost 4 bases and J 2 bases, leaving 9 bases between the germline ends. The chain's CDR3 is CSATGGTYNEQFF. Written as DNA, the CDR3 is TGCAGTGCTACTGGGGGCACCTACAATGAGCAGTTCTTC.

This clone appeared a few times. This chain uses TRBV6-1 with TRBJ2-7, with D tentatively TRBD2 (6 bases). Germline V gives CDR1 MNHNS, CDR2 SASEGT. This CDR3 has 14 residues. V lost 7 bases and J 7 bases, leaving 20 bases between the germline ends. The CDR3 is CASNQAGRLGEQYF. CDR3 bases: TGTGCCAGCAACCAAGCGGGTCGGTTGGGGGAGCAGTACTTC.

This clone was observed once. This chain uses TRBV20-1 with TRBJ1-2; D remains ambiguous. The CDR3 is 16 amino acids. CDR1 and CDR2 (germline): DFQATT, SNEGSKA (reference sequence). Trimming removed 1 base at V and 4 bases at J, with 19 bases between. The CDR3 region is CSARGRRDKLAYGYTF. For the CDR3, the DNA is TGCAGTGCTAGAGGACGCCGTGACAAATTGGCCTATGGCTACACCTTC.

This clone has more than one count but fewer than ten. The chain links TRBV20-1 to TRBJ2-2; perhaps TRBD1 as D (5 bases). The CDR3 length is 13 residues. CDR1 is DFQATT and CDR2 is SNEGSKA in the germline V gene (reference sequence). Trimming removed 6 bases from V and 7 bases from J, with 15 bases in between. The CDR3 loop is CSAKDRILGELFF. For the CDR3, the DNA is TGCAGTGCCAAAGACAGAATCCTCGGGGAGCTGTTTTTT.

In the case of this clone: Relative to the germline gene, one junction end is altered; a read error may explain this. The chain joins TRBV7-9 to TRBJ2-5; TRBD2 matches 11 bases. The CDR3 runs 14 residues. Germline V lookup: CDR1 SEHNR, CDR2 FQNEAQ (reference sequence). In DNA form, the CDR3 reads TGTGCCAGTAGCTTAGGACTAGCGGGAGAGACCCAGTACTTC. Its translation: CASSLGLAGETQYF.

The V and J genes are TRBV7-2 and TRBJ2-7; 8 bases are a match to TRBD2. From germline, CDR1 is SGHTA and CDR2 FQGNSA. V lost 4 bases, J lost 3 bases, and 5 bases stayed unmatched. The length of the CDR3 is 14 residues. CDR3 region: CASSYGLAVYEQYF. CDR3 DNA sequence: TGTGCCAGCAGCTACGGACTAGCTGTCTACGAGCAGTACTTC.

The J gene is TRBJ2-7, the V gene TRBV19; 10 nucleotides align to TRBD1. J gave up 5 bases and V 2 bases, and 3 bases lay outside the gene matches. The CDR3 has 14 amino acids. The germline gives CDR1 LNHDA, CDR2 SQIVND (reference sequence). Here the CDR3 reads CASSIRQGANEQYF. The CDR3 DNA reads TGTGCCAGTAGTATACGACAGGGGGCTAACGAGCAGTACTTC.

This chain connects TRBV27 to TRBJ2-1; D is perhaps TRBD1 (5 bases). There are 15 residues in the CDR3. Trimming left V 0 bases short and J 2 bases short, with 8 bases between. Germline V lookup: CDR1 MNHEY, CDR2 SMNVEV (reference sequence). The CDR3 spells CASSLSRTTYNEQFF. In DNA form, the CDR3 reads TGTGCCAGCAGTTTATCGAGGACAACCTACAATGAGCAGTTCTTC.

The chain's CDR3 is CATSRDETSKGLNSPLHF. The CDR3 DNA is TGTGCCACCAGCAGAGATGAGACCTCCAAGGGGCTAAATTCACCCCTCCACTTT. The chain couples TRBV15 to TRBJ1-6, with D perhaps TRBD1 (5 bases). The CDR3 extends over 18 amino acids. Trimming left V 0 bases short and J 7 bases short, with 19 bases between. CDR1 is LNHNV and CDR2 is YYDKDF in the germline V gene (reference sequence).

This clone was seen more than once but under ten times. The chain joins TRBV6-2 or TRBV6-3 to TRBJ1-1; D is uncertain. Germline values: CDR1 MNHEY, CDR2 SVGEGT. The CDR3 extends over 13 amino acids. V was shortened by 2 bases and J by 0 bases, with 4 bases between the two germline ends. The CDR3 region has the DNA TGTGCCAGCAGTTACCAAATGAACACTGAAGCTTTCTTT. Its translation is CASSYQMNTEAFF.

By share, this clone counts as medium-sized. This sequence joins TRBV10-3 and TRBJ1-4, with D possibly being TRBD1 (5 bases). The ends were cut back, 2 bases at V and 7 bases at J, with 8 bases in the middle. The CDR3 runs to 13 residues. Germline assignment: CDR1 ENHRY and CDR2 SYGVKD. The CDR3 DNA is TGTGCCATCAGTGAGCAGGGAGTTGAAAAACTGTTTTTT. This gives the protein CAISEQGVEKLFF.